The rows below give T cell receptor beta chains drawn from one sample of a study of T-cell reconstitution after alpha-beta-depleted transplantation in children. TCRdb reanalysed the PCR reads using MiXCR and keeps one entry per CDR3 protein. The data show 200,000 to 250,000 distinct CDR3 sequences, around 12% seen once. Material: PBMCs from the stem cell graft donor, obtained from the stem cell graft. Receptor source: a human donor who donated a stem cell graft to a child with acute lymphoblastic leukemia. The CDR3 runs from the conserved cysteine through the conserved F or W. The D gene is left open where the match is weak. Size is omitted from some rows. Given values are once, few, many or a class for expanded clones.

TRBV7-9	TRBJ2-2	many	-	CASSPWAGSMEAGELFF	TGTGCCAGCAGCCCCTGGGCGGGGTCAATGGAGGCCGGGGAGCTGTTTTTT
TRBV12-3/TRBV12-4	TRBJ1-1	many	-	CASSPLNSNTEAFF	TGTGCCAGCAGTCCTTTGAACTCGAACACTGAAGCTTTCTTT
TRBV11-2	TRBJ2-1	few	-	CASSVERAGEQFF	TGTGCCAGCAGCGTGGAGAGGGCGGGGGAGCAGTTCTTC
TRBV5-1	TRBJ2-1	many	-	CASSPGTTANNEQFF	TGCGCCAGCAGCCCTGGGACAACCGCAAACAATGAGCAGTTCTTC
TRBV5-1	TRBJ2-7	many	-	CASSSLSPGPSYEQYF	TGCGCCAGCAGCTCGCTCTCACCAGGGCCCTCCTACGAGCAGTACTTC
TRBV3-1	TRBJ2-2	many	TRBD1	CASTWTGKGTGELFF	TGTGCCAGCACCTGGACAGGCAAGGGAACCGGGGAGCTGTTTTTT
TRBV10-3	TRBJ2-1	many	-	CATSADSSYNEQFF	TGTGCCACCTCAGCGGACAGCTCCTACAATGAGCAGTTCTTC
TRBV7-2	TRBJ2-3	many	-	CASSPLRDTQYF	TGTGCCAGCAGCCCGTTACGGGATACGCAGTATTTT
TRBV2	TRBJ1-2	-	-	CASSEGSPFDGYTF	TGTGCCAGCAGTGAGGGCAGCCCCTTCGATGGCTACACCTTC
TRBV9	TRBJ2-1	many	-	CASSEEVSSYNEQFF	TGTGCCAGCAGCGAAGAAGTGAGCTCCTACAATGAGCAGTTCTTC
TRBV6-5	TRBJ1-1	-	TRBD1	CASSSGQGVGNTEAFF	TGTGCCAGCAGTTCGGGACAGGGAGTTGGGAACACTGAAGCTTTCTTT
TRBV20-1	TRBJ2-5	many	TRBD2	CSASRIAGLIETQYF	TGCAGTGCTAGTAGGATAGCGGGATTAATAGAGACCCAGTACTTC
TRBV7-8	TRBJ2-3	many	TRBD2	CASRERREGHFPDTQYF	TGTGCCAGCAGAGAGCGGAGGGAGGGCCATTTCCCAGATACGCAGTATTTT
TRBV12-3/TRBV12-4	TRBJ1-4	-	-	CASSFGGRREKLFF	TGTGCCAGCAGTTTTGGGGGGCGCCGGGAAAAACTGTTTTTT
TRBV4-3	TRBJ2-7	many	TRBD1	CASSLTRGRNDYEQYF	TGCGCCAGCAGCCTAACCAGGGGGCGGAACGACTACGAGCAGTACTTC
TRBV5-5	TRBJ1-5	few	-	CASRGALDVEGQPQHF	TGTGCCAGCAGGGGGGCCCTGGACGTAGAGGGGCAGCCCCAGCATTTT